This is a list of T cell receptor beta chains from one sample in a study of T-cell reconstitution after alpha-beta-depleted transplantation in children. TCRdb ran MiXCR on the PCR reads and lists one entry per CDR3 protein. Altogether some 440,000 distinct CDR3 sequences are present, roughly 16% being singletons, with the ten largest covering under 30%. The specimen comprised PBMCs, mostly from graft donor cells, sampled 360 days after TCRalphabeta/CD19-depleted stem cell transplant. Source of these receptors: a boy younger than two who had a stem cell transplant for Wiskott-Aldrich syndrome, so the T cells may come from the graft donor. The CDR3 runs from the conserved cysteine through the conserved F or W. The D gene is left open where the match is weak. Size is omitted from some rows. Given values are once, few, many or a class for expanded clones.

j_call d_call v_call clone_size cdr3_nt cdr3_aa
TRBJ2-7 NA TRBV5-4 NA TGTGCCAGCAGCCCCGGGGGCCTCTACGAGCAGTACTTC CASSPGGLYEQYF
TRBJ2-3 NA TRBV4-1 NA TGCGCCAGCAGCCAAGATTTTGGTACAGATACGCAGTATTTT CASSQDFGTDTQYF
TRBJ2-1 TRBD2 TRBV15 NA TGTGCCACCAGCAGGATACTAGCGGGAGCACCGCTGGTCCAGTTCTTC CATSRILAGAPLVQFF
TRBJ1-2 TRBD1 TRBV20-1 few TGCAGTGCTGGTACTGCCGGGACAGGGAGTGGCTACACCTTC CSAGTAGTGSGYTF
TRBJ2-5 NA TRBV18 NA TGTGCCAGCTCACTAAACAACCAAGAGACCCAGTACTTC CASSLNNQETQYF
TRBJ2-2 NA TRBV2 few TGTGCCAGCAACATGGCGGTGAACACCGGGGAGCTGTTTTTT CASNMAVNTGELFF
TRBJ2-5 TRBD2 TRBV5-4 many TGTGCCAGCAGCCCCGGGACTAGCGGGGGGGCCGAAGAGACCCAGTACTTC CASSPGTSGGAEETQYF
TRBJ2-1 NA TRBV11-2 NA TGTGCCAGCAGCTCGGGTCGGGTCGGCAATGAGCAGTTCTTC CASSSGRVGNEQFF
TRBJ2-2 NA TRBV4-1 NA TGCGCCAGCAGCTTAATCCGAACAGGGTTCACCGGGGAGCTGTTTTTT CASSLIRTGFTGELFF
TRBJ2-1 TRBD2 TRBV6-2/TRBV6-3 NA TGTGCCAGCAGCACCAGAGCGGGAGTAGCATACAATGAGCAGTTCTTC CASSTRAGVAYNEQFF
TRBJ2-1 TRBD2 TRBV11-2 once TGTGCCAGCAACCCCATACTAGCGGGGTACAACAATGAGCAGTTCTTC CASNPILAGYNNEQFF
TRBJ2-5 TRBD2 TRBV6-1 NA TGTGCCAGCAGCTCTAGCGGGGAGGGGCAACAGACCCAGTACTTC CASSSSGEGQQTQYF
TRBJ2-7 TRBD1 TRBV5-1 few TGCGCCAGCAGCAATACCCGGGACAGGGGCAACGAGCAGTACTTC CASSNTRDRGNEQYF
TRBJ1-1 NA TRBV5-1 NA TGCGCCAGCAGCTCCGGGGTGTTCCCGAGGGCTTTCTTT CASSSGVFPRAFF
TRBJ2-3 NA TRBV29-1 few TGCAGCGTTGGGCGCTTTAGGGCAGATACGCAGTATTTT CSVGRFRADTQYF
TRBJ2-7 NA TRBV3-1 NA TGTGCCAGCAGCCAGAGAACCTACGAGCAGTACTTC CASSQRTYEQYF
TRBJ1-2 NA TRBV7-9 NA TGTGCCAGCAGCTTCTCAAGGGATGGCTACACCTTC CASSFSRDGYTF
TRBJ2-4 TRBD1 TRBV5-1 NA TGCGCCAGCAGCTTGGGACAGGGGGTGACCAAAAACATTCAGTACTTC CASSLGQGVTKNIQYF
TRBJ2-1 TRBD2 TRBV20-1 NA TGCAGTGCTGCGGGACTAGTCTACAATGAGCAGTTCTTC CSAAGLVYNEQFF
TRBJ2-1 TRBD2 TRBV6-4 NA TGTGCCAGCAGTGAACTAGCGGGCATTGAGCAGTTCTTC CASSELAGIEQFF
TRBJ2-1 TRBD2 TRBV5-5 NA TGTGCCAGCAGCTTCGGGACTAGCCCTTACAATGAGCAGTTCTTC CASSFGTSPYNEQFF
TRBJ1-4 TRBD1 TRBV20-1 NA TGCAGTGCTAGGTTGACAGGGCAAGGTGATAAGGATTTGTTTTTT CSARLTGQGDKDLFF
TRBJ2-1 TRBD2 TRBV7-6 NA TGTGCCAGCAGCTTAGTGCGGGAGGGCCGATTGGGTGAGCAGTTCTTC CASSLVREGRLGEQFF
TRBJ2-7 TRBD2 TRBV7-2 NA TGTGCCAGCAGCTCACCGGGACTAGCCTACGAGCAGTACTTC CASSSPGLAYEQYF
TRBJ2-1 TRBD1 TRBV12-3/TRBV12-4 NA TGTGCCAGCAGTTTAAGGCCCACACAGGGGGTCCGCAACAATGAGCAGTTCTTC CASSLRPTQGVRNNEQFF
TRBJ2-4 TRBD2 TRBV18 few TGTGCCAGCTCACCTCGACAGAGACTAGCGGGTCAAAACATTCAGTACTTC CASSPRQRLAGQNIQYF
TRBJ2-1 TRBD1 TRBV9 NA TGTGCCAGCAGCACCCCAGACAGGGGAAGGACCTACAATGAGCAGTTCTTC CASSTPDRGRTYNEQFF
TRBJ1-1 NA TRBV10-3 NA TGTGCCATCAGTGAGTCATTTTGGCGCAGACTAAACACTGAAGCTTTCTTT CAISESFWRRLNTEAFF
TRBJ2-7 NA TRBV28 NA TGTGCCAGCAGTTTCCCCGGGGGCGCCTACGAGCAGTACTTC CASSFPGGAYEQYF
TRBJ2-5 NA TRBV6-2/TRBV6-3 few TGTGCCAGCAGCCCTCCCGGACAGCAAGAGACCCAGTACTTC CASSPPGQQETQYF
TRBJ2-3 NA TRBV3-1 few TGTGCCAGCAGCCGAATACAGGGTAGGGGCACAGATACGCAGTATTTT CASSRIQGRGTDTQYF
TRBJ2-7 NA TRBV6-2/TRBV6-3 NA TGTGCCAGCAGTTACAGGCCTCGTTTTGGTGGCTCCTACGAGCAGTACTTC CASSYRPRFGGSYEQYF
TRBJ2-7 NA TRBV7-2 NA TGTGCCAGCAGCCCTTGGCGGGCCTACGAGCAGTACTTC CASSPWRAYEQYF
TRBJ2-7 NA TRBV10-2 many TGCGCCAGCAGTGGGACCGCTCTACCGCTTTACGAGCAGTACTTC CASSGTALPLYEQYF
TRBJ2-6 NA TRBV10-3 few TGTGCCATCAGTGAGCCTGACGGAGGGAACCGAGGGAACCCATCTGGGGCCAACGTCCTGACTTTC CAISEPDGGNRGNPSGANVLTF
TRBJ1-4 NA TRBV9 few TGTGCCAGCAGCGTAGGGGGAACAGGGACGGATGAAAAACTGTTTTTT CASSVGGTGTDEKLFF
TRBJ2-5 TRBD2 TRBV5-6 NA TGTGCCAGCACCTCCCCCCCTCTCCGAGCGGGGGCCTCGAAAGAGACCCAGTACTTC CASTSPPLRAGASKETQYF
TRBJ2-7 NA TRBV7-2 NA TGTGCCAGCAGCTTATCCCGGGAGTCCTACGAGCAGTACTTC CASSLSRESYEQYF
TRBJ2-1 NA TRBV20-1 few TGCAGTGCTAGACCGGGATCAGCAAGCTCCTACAATGAGCAGTTCTTC CSARPGSASSYNEQFF
TRBJ2-6 NA TRBV7-9 few TGTGCCAGCAGCTTAAGCCATACCTCTGGGGCCAACGTCCTGACTTTC CASSLSHTSGANVLTF
TRBJ1-1 TRBD1 TRBV29-1 few TGCAGCGTTAAGGGACAGGGGGACACTGAAGCTTTCTTT CSVKGQGDTEAFF
TRBJ2-7 NA TRBV5-1 NA TGCGCCAGCAGCTTGGTCGGGAAGGGCGAGCAGTACTTC CASSLVGKGEQYF